This T cell receptor (beta chain) was recovered during a study of blood T cell repertoires in COVID-19. Trimming stripped 0 bases from V and 2 bases from J, with 7 bases between. This CDR3 has 14 residues. Germline V gene data show CDR1 as KGHSH and CDR2 as LQKENI. The protocol was immunoSEQ multiplex PCR, while the TCRdb copy is restricted to in-frame clones and leaves out a portion. The data contain more than 75,000 clones, 86% of them singletons. The chain carries TRBV18 and TRBJ2-5; D unresolved. The specimen was peripheral blood. This sequence originates from a man older than 75 with active or convalescent COVID-19. This CDR3 reads CASSPPSVQETQYF. In DNA form, the CDR3 reads TGTGCCAGCTCACCACCGTCAGTACAAGAGACCCAGTACTTC.